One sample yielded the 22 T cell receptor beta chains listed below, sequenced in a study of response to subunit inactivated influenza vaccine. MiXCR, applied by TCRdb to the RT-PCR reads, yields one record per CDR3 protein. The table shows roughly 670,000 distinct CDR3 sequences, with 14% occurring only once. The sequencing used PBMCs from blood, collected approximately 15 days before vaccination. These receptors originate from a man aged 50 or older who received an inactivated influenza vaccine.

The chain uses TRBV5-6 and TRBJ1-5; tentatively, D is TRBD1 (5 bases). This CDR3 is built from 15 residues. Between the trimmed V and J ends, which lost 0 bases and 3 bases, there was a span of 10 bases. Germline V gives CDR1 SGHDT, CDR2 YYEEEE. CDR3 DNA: TGTGCCAGCAGCTTGGGTGTACAGGTCAATCAGCCCCAGCATTTT. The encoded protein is CASSLGVQVNQPQHF.

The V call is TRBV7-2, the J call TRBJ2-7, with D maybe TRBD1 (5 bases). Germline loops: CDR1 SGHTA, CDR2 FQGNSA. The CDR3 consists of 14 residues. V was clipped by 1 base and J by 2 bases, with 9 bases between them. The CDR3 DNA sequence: TGTGCCAGCAGCTTAGTCTCAGGGACCTACGAGCAGTACTTC. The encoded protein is CASSLVSGTYEQYF.

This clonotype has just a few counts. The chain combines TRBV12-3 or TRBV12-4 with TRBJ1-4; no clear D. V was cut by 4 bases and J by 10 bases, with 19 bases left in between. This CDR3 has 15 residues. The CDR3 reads CASSSSPGRYGKLFF. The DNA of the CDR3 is TGTGCCAGCAGTTCTAGTCCGGGGAGGTATGGAAAACTGTTTTTT.

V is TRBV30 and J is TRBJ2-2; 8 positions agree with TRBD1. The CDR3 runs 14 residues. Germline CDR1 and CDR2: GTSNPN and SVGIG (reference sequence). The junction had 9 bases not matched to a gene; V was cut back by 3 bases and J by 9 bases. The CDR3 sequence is CAWRDREPFRELFF. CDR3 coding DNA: TGTGCCTGGAGGGACAGGGAACCTTTTCGGGAGCTGTTTTTT.

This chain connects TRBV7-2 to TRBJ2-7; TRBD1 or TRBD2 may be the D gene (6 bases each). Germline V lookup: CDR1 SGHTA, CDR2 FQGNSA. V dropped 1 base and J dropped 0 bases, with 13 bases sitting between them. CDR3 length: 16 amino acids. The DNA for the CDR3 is TGTGCCAGCAGCTTAGGAGGGGGGTTGAGCTCCTACGAGCAGTACTTC. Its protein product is CASSLGGGLSSYEQYF.

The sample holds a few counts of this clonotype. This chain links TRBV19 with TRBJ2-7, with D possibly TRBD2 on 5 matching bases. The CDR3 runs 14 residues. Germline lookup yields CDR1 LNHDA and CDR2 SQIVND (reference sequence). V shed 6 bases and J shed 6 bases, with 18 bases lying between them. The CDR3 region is CASSSRDYSGEQYF. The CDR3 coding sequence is TGTGCCAGTAGCAGCCGGGATTACAGCGGCGAGCAGTACTTC.

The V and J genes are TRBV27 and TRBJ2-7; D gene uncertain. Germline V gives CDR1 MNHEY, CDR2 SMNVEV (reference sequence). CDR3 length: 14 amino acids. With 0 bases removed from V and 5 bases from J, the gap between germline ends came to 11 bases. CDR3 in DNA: TGTGCCAGCAGTTTATCCCCTACCCCCCACGAGCAGTACTTC. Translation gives CASSLSPTPHEQYF.

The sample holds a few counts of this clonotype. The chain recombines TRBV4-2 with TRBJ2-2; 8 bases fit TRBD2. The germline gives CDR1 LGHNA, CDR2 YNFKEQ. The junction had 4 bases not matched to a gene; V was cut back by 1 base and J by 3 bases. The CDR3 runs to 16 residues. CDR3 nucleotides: TGTGCCAGCAGCCAAGTGAGCGGGAGACACACCGGGGAGCTGTTTTTT. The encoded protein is CASSQVSGRHTGELFF.

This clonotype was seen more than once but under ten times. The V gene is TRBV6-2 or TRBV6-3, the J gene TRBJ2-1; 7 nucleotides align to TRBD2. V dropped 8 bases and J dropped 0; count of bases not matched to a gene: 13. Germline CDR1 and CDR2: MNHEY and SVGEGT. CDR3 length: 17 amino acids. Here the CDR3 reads CASADLLALDSYNEQFF. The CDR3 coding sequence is TGTGCCAGCGCCGACTTACTAGCGCTTGACTCCTACAATGAGCAGTTCTTC.

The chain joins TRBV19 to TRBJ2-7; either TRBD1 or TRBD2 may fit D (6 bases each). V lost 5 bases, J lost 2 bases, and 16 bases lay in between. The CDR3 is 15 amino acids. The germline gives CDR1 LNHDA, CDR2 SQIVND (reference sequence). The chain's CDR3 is CASSSRLGGTYEQYF. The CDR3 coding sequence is TGTGCCAGTAGTTCCCGACTAGGGGGGACCTACGAGCAGTACTTC.

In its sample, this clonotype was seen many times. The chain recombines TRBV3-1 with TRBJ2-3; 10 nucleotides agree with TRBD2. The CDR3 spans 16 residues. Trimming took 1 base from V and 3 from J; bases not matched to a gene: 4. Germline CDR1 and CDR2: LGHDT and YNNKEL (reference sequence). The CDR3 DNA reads TGTGCCAGCAGCCAAGCGCTAGCGGGAGTTACAGATACGCAGTATTTT. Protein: CASSQALAGVTDTQYF.

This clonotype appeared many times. The CDR3 DNA is TGTGCCACCAGTGATCCGGGACAATTTGGAGATACGCAGTATTTT. Translation gives CATSDPGQFGDTQYF. V is TRBV24-1 and J is TRBJ2-3; D may be TRBD1 (6 bases). Germline V gene lookup returns CDR1 KGHDR and CDR2 SFDVKD. Trimming stripped 3 bases from V and 5 bases from J, with 14 bases between. The CDR3 has 15 amino acids.

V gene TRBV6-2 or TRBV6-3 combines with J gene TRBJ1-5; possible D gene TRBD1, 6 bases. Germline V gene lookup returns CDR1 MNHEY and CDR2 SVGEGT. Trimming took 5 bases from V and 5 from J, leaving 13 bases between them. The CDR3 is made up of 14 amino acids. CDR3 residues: CASSLQGMDQPQHF. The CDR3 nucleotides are TGTGCCAGCAGTCTGCAGGGGATGGATCAGCCCCAGCATTTT.

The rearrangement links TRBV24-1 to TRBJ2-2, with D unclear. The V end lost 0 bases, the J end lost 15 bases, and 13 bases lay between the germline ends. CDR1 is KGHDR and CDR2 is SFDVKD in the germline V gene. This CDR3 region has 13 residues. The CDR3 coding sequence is TGTGCCACCAGTGATTTGGGGTCGGCACCCTTGTTTTTT. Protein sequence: CATSDLGSAPLFF.

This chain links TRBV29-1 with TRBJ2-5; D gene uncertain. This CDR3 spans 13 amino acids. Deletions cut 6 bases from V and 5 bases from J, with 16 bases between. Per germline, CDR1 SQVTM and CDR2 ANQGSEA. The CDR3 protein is CSVGGVGSETQYF. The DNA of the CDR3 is TGCAGCGTCGGCGGTGTTGGCTCGGAGACCCAGTACTTC. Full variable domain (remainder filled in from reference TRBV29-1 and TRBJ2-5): SAVISQKPSRDICQRGTSLTIQCQVDSQVTMMFWYRQQPGQSLTLIATANQGSEATYESGFVIDKFPISRPNLTFSTLTVSNMSPEDSSIYLCSVGGVGSETQYFGPGTRLLVL.

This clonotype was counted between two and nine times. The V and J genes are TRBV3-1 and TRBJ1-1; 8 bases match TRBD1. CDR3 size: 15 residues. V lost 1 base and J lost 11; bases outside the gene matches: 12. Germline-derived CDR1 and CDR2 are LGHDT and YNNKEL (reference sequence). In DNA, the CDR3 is TGTGCCAGCAGCCAAGCAATATTACAGGGGGAAAGGGCTTTCTTT. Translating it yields CASSQAILQGERAFF.

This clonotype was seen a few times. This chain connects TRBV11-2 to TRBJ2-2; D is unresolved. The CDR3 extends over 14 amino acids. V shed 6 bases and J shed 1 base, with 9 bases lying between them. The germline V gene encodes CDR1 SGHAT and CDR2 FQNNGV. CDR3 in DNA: TGTGCCAGCAGTAATACAAGGAACACCGGGGAGCTGTTTTTT. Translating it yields CASSNTRNTGELFF. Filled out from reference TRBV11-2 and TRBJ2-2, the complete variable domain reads EAGVAQSPRYKIIEKRQSVAFWCNPISGHATLYWYQQILGQGPKLLIQFQNNGVVDDSQLPKDRFSAERLKGVDSTLKIQPAKLEDSAVYLCASSNTRNTGELFFGEGSRLTVL.

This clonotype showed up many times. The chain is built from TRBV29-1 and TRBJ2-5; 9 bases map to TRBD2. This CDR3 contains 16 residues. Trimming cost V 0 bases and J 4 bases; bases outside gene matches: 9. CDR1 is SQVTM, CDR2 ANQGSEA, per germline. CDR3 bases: TGCAGCGTTGAAGAGGTGTATGAGACTAGCGGAGAGACCCAGTACTTC. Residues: CSVEEVYETSGETQYF.

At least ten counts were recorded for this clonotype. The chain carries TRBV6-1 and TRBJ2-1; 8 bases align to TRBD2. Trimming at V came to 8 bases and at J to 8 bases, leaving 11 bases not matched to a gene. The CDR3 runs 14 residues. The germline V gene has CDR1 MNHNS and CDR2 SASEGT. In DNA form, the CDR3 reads TGTGCCAGCTTGGCCGGGGGGGCCCTACATGAGCAGTTCTTC. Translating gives CASLAGGALHEQFF.

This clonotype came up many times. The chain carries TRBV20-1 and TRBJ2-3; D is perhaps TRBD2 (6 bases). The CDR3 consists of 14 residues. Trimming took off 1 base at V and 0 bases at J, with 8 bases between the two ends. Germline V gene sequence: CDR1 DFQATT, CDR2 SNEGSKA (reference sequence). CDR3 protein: CSARGRGSTDTQYF. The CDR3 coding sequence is TGCAGTGCTAGAGGTCGGGGGAGCACAGATACGCAGTATTTT.

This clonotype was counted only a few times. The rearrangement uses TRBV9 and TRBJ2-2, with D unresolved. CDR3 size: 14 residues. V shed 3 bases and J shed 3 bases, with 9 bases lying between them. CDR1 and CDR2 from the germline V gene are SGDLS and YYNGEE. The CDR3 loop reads CASSARLYTGELFF. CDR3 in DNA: TGTGCCAGCAGCGCCAGACTCTACACCGGGGAGCTGTTTTTT.

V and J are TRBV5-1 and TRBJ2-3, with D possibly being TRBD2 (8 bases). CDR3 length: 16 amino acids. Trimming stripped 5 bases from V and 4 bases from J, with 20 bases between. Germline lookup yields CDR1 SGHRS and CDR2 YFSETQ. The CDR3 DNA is TGCGCCAGCAGGCCGGGAGGGGGCAGGGCATCAGATACGCAGTATTTT. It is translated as CASRPGGGRASDTQYF. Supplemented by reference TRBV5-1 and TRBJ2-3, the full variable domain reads KAGVTQTPRYLIKTRGQQVTLSCSPISGHRSVSWYQQTPGQGLQFLFEYFSETQRNKGNFPGRFSGRQFSNSRSEMNVSTLELGDSALYLCASRPGGGRASDTQYFGPGTRLTVL.